Listed below are T cell receptor beta chains from one sample, sequenced in a study of blood T cell repertoires in COVID-19. Method: immunoSEQ multiplex PCR; TCRdb's copy keeps in-frame clones and lacks some. The profile shows a few hundred thousand clones, 83% of them singletons. The sample consisted of peripheral blood. The source of these receptors is a woman aged 30 to 39 with COVID-19, enrolled during active disease. The CDR3 runs from the conserved cysteine through the conserved F or W. D genes are given only for firm matches.

V gene,J gene,D gene,CDR3 length,CDR3 protein,CDR3 DNA
TRBV27,TRBJ2-3,TRBD2,16,CASSPVFSGGRETQYF,TGTGCCAGCAGTCCCGTTTTTTCGGGGGGTCGGGAGACGCAGTATTTT
TRBV3-1/TRBV3-2,TRBJ1-5,.,14,CASSQDLINQPQHF,TGTGCCAGCAGCCAAGATCTAATCAATCAGCCCCAGCATTTT
TRBV6-5,TRBJ1-1,.,14,CASSSREGYTEAFF,TGTGCCAGCAGTTCCAGGGAAGGTTACACTGAAGCTTTCTTT
TRBV24-1,TRBJ1-2,.,13,CATSVDSLYGYTF,TGTGCCACCAGTGTCGACAGTTTGTATGGCTACACCTTC
TRBV18,TRBJ2-2,.,16,CASSPSGPGVTGELFF,TGTGCCAGCTCACCGAGCGGTCCGGGAGTCACCGGGGAGCTGTTTTTT
TRBV10-3,TRBJ2-3,TRBD2,15,CATKLAETSTDTQYF,TGTGCCACCAAACTAGCGGAGACTAGCACAGATACGCAGTATTTT
TRBV27,TRBJ2-7,TRBD1,16,CASSRRRRDRGYEQYF,TGTGCCAGCAGTCGCAGGCGTAGGGACAGAGGCTACGAGCAGTACTTC
TRBV9,TRBJ1-1,TRBD1,16,CASSEGQGTMNTEAFF,TGTGCCAGCAGCGAGGGACAGGGGACCATGAACACTGAAGCTTTCTTT
TRBV19,TRBJ1-2,.,13,CASSINRSDGYTF,TGTGCCAGTAGTATAAACAGATCCGACGGCTACACCTTC
TRBV6-1,TRBJ2-7,.,14,CASSETPSSYEQYF,TGTGCCAGCAGTGAAACACCAAGCTCCTACGAGCAGTACTTC
TRBV29-1,TRBJ1-1,.,13,CSVEEGRSAEAFF,TGCAGCGTTGAAGAGGGCAGGTCGGCTGAAGCTTTCTTT
TRBV11-3,TRBJ2-2,TRBD2,17,CASSRGGLAGVTGELFF,TGTGCCAGCAGCCGGGGCGGGCTAGCGGGAGTCACCGGGGAGCTGTTTTTT
TRBV5-1,TRBJ2-1,TRBD2,16,CASSSSSGRDYNEQFF,TGCGCCAGCAGCTCCTCTAGCGGGAGGGATTACAATGAGCAGTTCTTC
TRBV6-5,TRBJ2-5,TRBD2,15,CASNPSGGFQETQYF,TGTGCCAGCAATCCTAGCGGGGGGTTTCAAGAGACCCAGTACTTC
TRBV5-1,TRBJ1-1,TRBD1,13,CASSSDRGAEAFF,TGCGCCAGCAGTTCCGACAGGGGCGCTGAAGCTTTCTTT
TRBV6-5,TRBJ2-7,TRBD2,13,CASMVTSGYEQYF,TGTGCCAGCATGGTGACTAGCGGTTACGAGCAGTACTTC